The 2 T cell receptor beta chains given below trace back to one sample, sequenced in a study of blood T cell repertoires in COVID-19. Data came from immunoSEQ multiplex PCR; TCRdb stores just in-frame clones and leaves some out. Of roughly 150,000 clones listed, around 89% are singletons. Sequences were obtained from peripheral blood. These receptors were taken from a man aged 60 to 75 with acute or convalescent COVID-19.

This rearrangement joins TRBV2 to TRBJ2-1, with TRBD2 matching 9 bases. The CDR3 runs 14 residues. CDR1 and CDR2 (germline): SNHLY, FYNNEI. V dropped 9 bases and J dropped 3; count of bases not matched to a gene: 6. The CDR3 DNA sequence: TGTGCCAGTTCGCTAGCGGGGTTCTACAATGAGCAGTTCTTC. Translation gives CASSLAGFYNEQFF.

Here the CDR3 DNA reads TGTGCCAGTACTCCCCAGGGGACAACTTCCAGCTACACCTTC. This translates into CASTPQGTTSSYTF. The rearrangement joins TRBV19 to TRBJ1-2, with a weak D call TRBD1 (6 bases). Per the germline V gene, CDR1 is LNHDA and CDR2 is SQIVND (reference sequence). The CDR3 has 14 residues. The V end was cut by 7 bases, the J end by 9 bases, with 21 bases between. The full variable domain, completed using reference TRBV19 and TRBJ1-2, is DGGITQSPKYLFRKEGQNVTLSCEQNLNHDAMYWYRQDPGQGLRLIYYSQIVNDFQKGDIAEGYSVSREKKESFPLTVTSAQKNPTAFYLCASTPQGTTSSYTFGSGTRLTVV.